This T cell receptor beta chain stems from a study of blood T cells in healthy people across ages. Whole-study findings and limits: In long-lived donors, naive CD4+ cell counts and diversity exceeded those of aged donors. A roughly linear age-dependent decrease characterized TCR beta diversity per million T cells.

This CDR3 spans 14 amino acids. With V trimmed by 3 bases and J by 4 bases, 4 bases remained unmatched. The V gene's germline CDR1 is DFQATT and CDR2 SNEGSKA (reference sequence). A sample-barcoded 5' primer and a J-beta primer mix were used in a second PCR of roughly 7 to 12 cycles. The template-switch adaptor was a 5' adaptor with 12 random nucleotides. It tagged each cDNA molecule. TCRdb called the 5' RACE reads again in MiXCR, with one record for every CDR3 protein. Of hundreds of thousands of distinct CDR3 sequences detected, 40% to 45% appear once; the ten largest clones hold 30%. Comment on this clonotype: Its antigen is undetermined.

Individuals who donated were healthy Caucasians from Russia aged roughly 6 to 90. This clonotype was sampled from a man at least 80 years old in good health. This chain links TRBV20-1 with TRBJ2-4; TRBD1 matches at 9 bases. Sequences were obtained from blood. CDR3 DNA sequence: TGCAGTGCTAGTGAAGGGACAGGGAAAAACATTCAGTACTTC. Protein product: CSASEGTGKNIQYF.